These 10 T cell receptor beta chains were sequenced from one sample in a study of T cell changes during pregnancy in multiple sclerosis. Clones were sequenced by immunoSEQ multiplex PCR, and TCRdb holds only the in-frame ones, with some missing. The repertoire has approximately 97,000 clones, 91% of them found once; the top ten carry 1.5% to 2%. Sequenced material: peripheral blood, taken after pregnancy. These receptors were taken from a female donor in good health, enrolled as a control in a pregnancy study.

V is TRBV4-2 and J is TRBJ2-3; 16 positions agree with TRBD2. J gave up 6 bases and V 6 bases, and 3 bases lay outside the gene matches. The germline V gene encodes CDR1 LGHNA and CDR2 YNFKEQ. This CDR3 region has 15 residues. The CDR3 DNA follows: TGTGCCAGCAGGGGACTAGCGGGGGGGCCTGATACGCAGTATTTT. This encodes CASRGLAGGPDTQYF.

J is TRBJ1-2 and V is TRBV9, with 9 bases fitting TRBD1. This CDR3 spans 15 amino acids. Germline CDR1 SGDLS, CDR2 YYNGEE. Trimming at V came to 3 bases and at J to 2 bases, leaving 5 bases not matched to a gene. The CDR3 DNA follows: TGTGCCAGCAGCGGACCGGGACAGGGCAACTATGGCTACACCTTC. Protein product: CASSGPGQGNYGYTF.

This sequence joins TRBV11-2 and TRBJ2-2; 8 bases match TRBD1. Germline lookup yields CDR1 SGHAT and CDR2 FQNNGV. This CDR3 region has 15 residues. J was trimmed by 6 bases and V by 1 base; bases with no gene match: 4. Here the CDR3 DNA reads TGTGCCAGCAGCTTAGGGACAGGGTGGGCCGGGGAGCTGTTTTTT. Protein sequence: CASSLGTGWAGELFF.

V gene TRBV7-9 combines with J gene TRBJ1-2, with a tentative D call TRBD1 (5 bases). The V end was cut by 0 bases, the J end by 6 bases, with 11 bases between. The CDR3 consists of 14 residues. Germline loops: CDR1 SEHNR, CDR2 FQNEAQ (reference sequence). The CDR3 sequence is CASSLARGGHGYTF. The CDR3, as DNA: TGTGCCAGCAGCTTAGCTAGGGGAGGGCATGGCTACACCTTC.

The rearrangement uses TRBV4-1 and TRBJ2-7; D possibly corresponds to TRBD1 (6 bases). The germline gives CDR1 MGHRA, CDR2 YSYEKL. V was shortened by 1 base and J by 4 bases, with 14 bases between the two germline ends. The CDR3 extends over 15 amino acids. Here the CDR3 reads CASSQVEQGSYEQYF. CDR3 DNA sequence: TGCGCCAGCAGCCAAGTGGAACAGGGATCGTACGAGCAGTACTTC.

The chain has TRBV30 and TRBJ1-5, with D unclear. Germline V gene lookup returns CDR1 GTSNPN and CDR2 SVGIG (reference sequence). V was trimmed by 4 bases and J by 6 bases, leaving 19 bases between them. The CDR3 is 15 residues long. This CDR3 reads CAWNGGTEGGQPQHF. The CDR3, as DNA: TGTGCCTGGAACGGTGGTACGGAGGGTGGTCAGCCCCAGCATTTT. The full variable domain, with the rest looked up from reference TRBV30 and TRBJ1-5, is SQTIHQWPATLVQPVGSPLSLECTVEGTSNPNLYWYRQAAGRGLQLLFYSVGIGQISSEVPQNLSASRPQDRQFILSSKKLLLSDSGFYLCAWNGGTEGGQPQHFGDGTRLSIL.

The chain links TRBV6-1 to TRBJ2-7; weak D call: TRBD2 (5 bases). CDR1 and CDR2 (germline): MNHNS, SASEGT. V was shortened by 6 bases and J by 1 base, with 13 bases between the two germline ends. The CDR3 is 14 residues long. CDR3 sequence: CASSPRTDSYEQYF. Here the CDR3 DNA reads TGTGCCAGCAGCCCAAGGACTGATTCCTACGAGCAGTACTTC.

This clone was counted once. V and J are TRBV14 and TRBJ2-3, with 8 positions matching TRBD2. The V gene end was trimmed by 8 bases and the J gene end by 0 bases; junction bases not matched to a gene: 7. Looked up from germline, CDR1 is SGHDN and CDR2 is FVKESK. This CDR3 has 15 residues. The CDR3 sequence: CASRRAGASTDTQYF. CDR3 in DNA: TGTGCCAGCCGCCGAGCGGGGGCCAGCACAGATACGCAGTATTTT.

The chain has TRBV5-8 and TRBJ2-7; 7 bases map to TRBD1. The CDR3 has 14 amino acids. Germline V gives CDR1 SGHTS, CDR2 YDEGEE. The junction had 12 bases not matched to a gene; V was cut back by 10 bases and J by 2 bases. Here the CDR3 reads CAPPAGTATYEQYF. The CDR3 coding sequence is TGTGCCCCTCCCGCCGGGACAGCGACCTACGAGCAGTACTTC.

The gene calls are TRBV7-2 and TRBJ2-3, with D hard to call. V dropped 1 base and J dropped 2 bases, with 7 bases sitting between them. Per germline, CDR1 SGHTA and CDR2 FQGNSA. CDR3 size: 14 residues. The DNA of the CDR3 is TGTGCCAGCAGCTTAGACAACCCCACAGATACGCAGTATTTT. Its translation is CASSLDNPTDTQYF.